This T cell receptor beta chain comes out of a study of T cell responses to AZD1222 COVID-19 vaccine. Broader study findings: There were repertoire samples only from the period after the peak T cell response. The donor cohort was predominantly white British with a female majority, and clonal diversity may have been underestimated.

Profiling relied on immunoSEQ multiplex PCR, and the TCRdb table lists in-frame clones only, not all of them. The sample lists some 120,000 clones, roughly 93% seen once, with 3.1% in the top ten. With regard to this clone: The antigen remains undetermined.

CDR3 length: 15 residues. Germline V gives CDR1 SGHAT, CDR2 FQNNGV. With 1 base removed from V and 0 bases from J, the gap between germline ends came to 10 bases. This TCR came from an adult in good health. The genes are TRBV11-2 and TRBJ2-7, with D possibly being TRBD1 (6 bases). Sequences were derived from peripheral blood, sampled on day 0 of AZD1222 vaccination. The CDR3 sequence is CASSLVADSSYEQYF. Written as DNA, the CDR3 is TGTGCCAGCAGCTTAGTTGCGGACAGCTCCTACGAGCAGTACTTC.